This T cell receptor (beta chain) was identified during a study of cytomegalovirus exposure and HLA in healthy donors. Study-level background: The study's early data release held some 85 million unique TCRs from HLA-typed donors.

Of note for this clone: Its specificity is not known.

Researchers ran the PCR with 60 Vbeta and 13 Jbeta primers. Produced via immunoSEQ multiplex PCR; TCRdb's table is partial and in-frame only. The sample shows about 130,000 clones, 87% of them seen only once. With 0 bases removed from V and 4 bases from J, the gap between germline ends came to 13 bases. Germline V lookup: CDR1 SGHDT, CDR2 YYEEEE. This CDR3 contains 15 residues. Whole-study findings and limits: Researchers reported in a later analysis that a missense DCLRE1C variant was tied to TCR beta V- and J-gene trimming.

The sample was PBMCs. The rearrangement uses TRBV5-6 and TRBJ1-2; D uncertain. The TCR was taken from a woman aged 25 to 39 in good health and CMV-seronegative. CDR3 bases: TGTGCCAGCAGCTTGGTGAGGTCCCCCTTCTATGGCTACACCTTC. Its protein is CASSLVRSPFYGYTF.